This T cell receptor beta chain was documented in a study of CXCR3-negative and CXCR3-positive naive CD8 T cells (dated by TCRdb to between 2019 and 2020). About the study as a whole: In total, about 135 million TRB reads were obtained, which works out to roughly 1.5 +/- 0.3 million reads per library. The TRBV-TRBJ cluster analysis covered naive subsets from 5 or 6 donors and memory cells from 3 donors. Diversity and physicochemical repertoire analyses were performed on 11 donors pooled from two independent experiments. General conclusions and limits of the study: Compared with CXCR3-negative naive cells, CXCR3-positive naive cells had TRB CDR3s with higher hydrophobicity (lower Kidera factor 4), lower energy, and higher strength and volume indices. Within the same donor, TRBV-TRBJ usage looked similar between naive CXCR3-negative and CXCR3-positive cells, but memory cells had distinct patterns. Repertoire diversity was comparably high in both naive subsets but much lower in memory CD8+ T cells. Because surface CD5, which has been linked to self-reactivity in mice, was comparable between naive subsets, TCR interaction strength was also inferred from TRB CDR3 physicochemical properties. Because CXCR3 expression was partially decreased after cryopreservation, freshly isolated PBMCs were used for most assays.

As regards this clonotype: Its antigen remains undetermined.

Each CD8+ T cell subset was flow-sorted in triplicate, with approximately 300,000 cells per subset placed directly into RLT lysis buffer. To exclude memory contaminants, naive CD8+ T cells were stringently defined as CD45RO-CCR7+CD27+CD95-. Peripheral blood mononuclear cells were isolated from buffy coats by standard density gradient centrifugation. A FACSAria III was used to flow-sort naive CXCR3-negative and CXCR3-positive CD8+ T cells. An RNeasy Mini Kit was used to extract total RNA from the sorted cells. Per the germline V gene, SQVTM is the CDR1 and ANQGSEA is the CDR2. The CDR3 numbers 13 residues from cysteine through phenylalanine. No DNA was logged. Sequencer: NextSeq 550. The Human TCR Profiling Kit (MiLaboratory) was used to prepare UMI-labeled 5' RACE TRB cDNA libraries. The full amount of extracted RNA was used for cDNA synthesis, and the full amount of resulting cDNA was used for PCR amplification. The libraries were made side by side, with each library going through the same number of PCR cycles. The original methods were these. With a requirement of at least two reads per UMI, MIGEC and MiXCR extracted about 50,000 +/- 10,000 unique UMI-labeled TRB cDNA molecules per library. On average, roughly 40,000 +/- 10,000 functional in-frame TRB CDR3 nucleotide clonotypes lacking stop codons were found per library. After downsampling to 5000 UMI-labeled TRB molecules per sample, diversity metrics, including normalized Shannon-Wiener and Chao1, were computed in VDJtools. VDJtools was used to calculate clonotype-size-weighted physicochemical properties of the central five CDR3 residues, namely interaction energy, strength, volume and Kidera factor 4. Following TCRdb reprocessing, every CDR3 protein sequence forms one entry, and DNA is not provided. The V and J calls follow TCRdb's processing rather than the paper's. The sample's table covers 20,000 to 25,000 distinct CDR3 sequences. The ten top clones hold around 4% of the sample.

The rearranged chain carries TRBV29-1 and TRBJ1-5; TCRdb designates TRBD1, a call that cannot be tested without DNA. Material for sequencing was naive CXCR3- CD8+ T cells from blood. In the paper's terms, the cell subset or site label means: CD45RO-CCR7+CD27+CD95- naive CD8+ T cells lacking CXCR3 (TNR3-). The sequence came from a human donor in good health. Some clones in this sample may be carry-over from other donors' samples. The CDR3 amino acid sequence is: CSVRGDPGQPQHF.